Sequencing of this T cell receptor (beta chain) was carried out in a study of T-cell reconstitution after alpha-beta-depleted transplantation in children. Study outcomes and limitations: Surviving recipient T cells and thymic progenitors accounted for the high day-60 TCRbeta diversity observed in some patients.

There are 12 residues in the CDR3. CDR1 and CDR2 from the germline V gene are SSHAT and FNYEAQ (reference sequence). Remarks on this clonotype: Its antigen is not identified. Sequence at one end of the junction differs from germline and may be a read error.

The TCRbeta library incorporated unique molecular identifiers. TCRdb processed the PCR reads anew with MiXCR; each CDR3 protein has one entry. The sample contains 300,000 to 350,000 distinct CDR3 sequences, around 16% of which appear only once. The gene calls are TRBV7-7 and TRBJ2-1; possibly TRBD2 for D (5 bases). The clonotype originates from a male patient under 10 years old who had a stem cell transplant for acute lymphoblastic leukemia, so the T cells may come from the graft donor. The sample consisted of PBMCs, mostly from graft donor cells, taken 360 days after TCRalphabeta/CD19-depleted stem cell transplant. DNA for the CDR3: TGTGCTAGCAGCGGACGTAGCAATGAGCAGTTCTTC. Protein: CASSGRSNEQFF.